A single sample is the source of the 9 T cell receptor beta chains below, sequenced in a study of blood T cell repertoires in COVID-19. Profiled with immunoSEQ multiplex PCR; TCRdb holds only in-frame clones, not every one. The table has 65,000 to 90,000 clones, 89% seen once. The sequenced sample consisted of peripheral blood. These receptor sequences come from a man aged 50-59 years with acute or convalescent COVID-19.

The gene calls are TRBV5-4 and TRBJ1-2; TRBD1 matches at 7 bases. The CDR3 is made up of 13 amino acids. CDR1 is SGHNT and CDR2 is YYREEE in the germline V gene (reference sequence). V trimming: 3 bases; J trimming: 4 bases; junction bases outside the gene matches: 3. CDR3: CASSSRDSYGYTF. Written as DNA, the CDR3 is TGTGCCAGCAGCTCCCGGGACAGCTATGGCTACACCTTC.

This sequence joins TRBV7-8 and TRBJ2-1; D possibly corresponds to TRBD1 (6 bases). CDR1 is SGHVS and CDR2 is FQNEAQ in the germline V gene. This CDR3 has 16 residues. The V and J ends lost 1 base and 4 bases respectively, with 14 bases between them. The chain's CDR3 is CASSLDGSGVYNEQFF. The CDR3 bases are TGTGCCAGCAGCTTAGATGGGTCAGGGGTATACAATGAGCAGTTCTTC.

The rearrangement joins TRBV6-5 to TRBJ1-6; a possible D gene is TRBD1 (6 bases). The V gene lost 6 bases and the J gene lost 6 bases, with 9 bases spanning the gap. The CDR3 has 13 residues. Germline assignment: CDR1 MNHEY and CDR2 SVGAGI. In nucleotides, the CDR3 is TGTGCCAGCAGCCAGGGGCCTAATTCACCCCTCCACTTT. Amino acids: CASSQGPNSPLHF.

The chain employs TRBV5-6 and TRBJ1-2; the match to TRBD1 covers 8 bases. This CDR3 has 15 residues. With 3 bases clipped from V and 0 bases from J, the junction kept 4 bases outside the gene matches. Germline V CDR1 and CDR2: SGHDT, YYEEEE. The CDR3 bases are TGTGCCAGCAGCTCCGGACAGGGCGCTAACTATGGCTACACCTTC. It encodes CASSSGQGANYGYTF.

A single count supports this clone. The rearrangement uses TRBV12-3 or TRBV12-4 and TRBJ1-1; the match to TRBD1 covers 7 bases. The length of the CDR3 is 13 residues. V dropped 4 bases and J dropped 4; count of bases not matched to a gene: 3. Here the CDR3 reads CASSSRGLTEAFF. Here the CDR3 DNA reads TGTGCCAGCAGTTCGAGGGGGCTCACTGAAGCTTTCTTT.

The chain is built from TRBV3-1 (or the pseudogene TRBV3-2) and TRBJ1-6, with TRBD1 identical over 10 bases. Germline-derived CDR1 and CDR2 are LGHDT and YNNKEL (reference sequence). There are 15 residues in the CDR3. With V trimmed by 1 base and J by 8 bases, 2 bases remained unmatched. CDR3 residues: CASSQAGTGDSPLHF. The CDR3 region has the DNA TGTGCCAGCAGCCAAGCCGGGACAGGGGATTCACCCCTCCACTTT.

The chain carries TRBV7-3 and TRBJ2-3; no firm D call. V was shortened by 5 bases and J by 3 bases, with 9 bases between the two germline ends. The CDR3 runs to 13 residues. Germline lookup yields CDR1 SGHTA and CDR2 FQGTGA. The CDR3 coding sequence is TGTGCCAGCAGCCCCCGGGTGACAGATACGCAGTATTTT. Protein sequence: CASSPRVTDTQYF.

This clone occurred a few times. This CDR3 is also generated by other DNA sequences in the sample. This chain links TRBV5-1 with TRBJ1-6, with 7 positions matching TRBD1. In germline, CDR1 is SGHRS, CDR2 YFSETQ. The CDR3 is made up of 15 amino acids. Losses at the gene ends were 0 bases for V and 7 bases for J; bases not matched to a gene: 4. The CDR3 region has the DNA TGCGCCAGCAGCTTGGCTGGGGACAGCAATTCACCCCTCCACTTT. The encoded protein is CASSLAGDSNSPLHF.

The chain has TRBV2 and TRBJ1-1; 8 bases align to TRBD1. J lost 4 bases, V lost 7 bases, and 8 bases had no gene match. CDR3 size: 14 residues. Germline V gene lookup returns CDR1 SNHLY and CDR2 FYNNEI. The CDR3 nucleotides are TGTGCCAGCAAAAAGACAGGGGAGATCACTGAAGCTTTCTTT. Its protein is CASKKTGEITEAFF.